The clone carrying this T cell receptor beta chain showed up many times. Losses at the gene ends were 4 bases for V and 9 bases for J; bases not matched to a gene: 6. The CDR3 is 13 amino acids. The sample comes from a study of T-cell reconstitution after alpha-beta-depleted transplantation in children. Unique molecular identifiers were incorporated into the prepared TCRbeta library. TCRdb reprocessed the PCR reads via MiXCR and lists one record per CDR3 protein. This table holds about 340,000 distinct CDR3 sequences, about 14% found once. The sample was PBMCs, taken from the stem cell graft. This receptor was obtained from a human donor who donated a stem cell graft to a child with Fanconi anemia. The V gene is TRBV12-3 or TRBV12-4, the J gene TRBJ2-1, with TRBD1 matching 7 bases. DNA for the CDR3: TGTGCCAGCAGTTCAATCCCAGGGGGTGAGCAGTTCTTC. Protein product: CASSSIPGGEQFF.